This TCR beta chain was captured in a study of blood T cell repertoires in COVID-19. Study in general: From T cells, B-cell-depleted T cells, or PBMCs came the material, which was cDNA or gDNA.

Germline CDR1 is SGHRS and CDR2 is YFSETQ. The ends were cut back, 0 bases at V and 0 bases at J, with 7 bases in the middle. The CDR3 loop spans 15 amino acids. A remark on this clone: This same CDR3 is encoded by further DNA sequences in the sample.

Enrolment of Seattle patients took place during active infection, and they were followed longitudinally. Profiled with immunoSEQ multiplex PCR; TCRdb holds only in-frame clones, not every one. The sample has roughly 11,000 clones, around 70% seen once; the top ten hold 6%. V gene TRBV5-1 combines with J gene TRBJ2-1; unclear D gene. Sequenced material: peripheral blood. This TCR derives from a man in his 60s with COVID-19, enrolled during active disease. The CDR3 is CASSLDVSSYNEQFF. The CDR3 bases are TGCGCCAGCAGCTTGGATGTCAGCTCCTACAATGAGCAGTTCTTC.